These 23 T cell receptor beta chains came from one sample sequenced in a study of CD8+CD57+ T cells in acquired aplastic anemia (dated 2018 in TCRdb). Patients chosen for sequencing had shown expansion of CD8+CD57+ cells by flow cytometry. Sequenced on an Illumina HiSeq 2000. Profiling of TCR beta VDJ combinations and CDR3 sequences used genomic DNA as the template. The public sequencing data were trimmed at Q25 with fastp and processed into clonotypes with MiXCR by TCRdb, which kept only in-frame beta chains. For every CDR3 protein sequence, its rows merge into one entry that carries the most common genes and DNA. For this sample there are around 290,000 distinct CDR3 sequences; around three fifths appear just once. Roughly 1.3% of the sample belongs to the ten largest clones. Sequencing was performed on sorted CD4+, CD8+, or CD8+CD57+ T cells (not recorded which) from PBMCs. These receptors originate from a human donor with aplastic anemia.

The CDR3 region is CSARRASGMAQYF. The CDR3, as DNA: TGCAGTGCTAGAAGGGCTAGCGGGATGGCGCAGTATTTT. The rearrangement joins TRBV20-1 to TRBJ2-3; TRBD2 matches at 9 bases. The V and J ends lost 2 bases and 10 bases, in that order; junction bases with no gene match: 7. The germline gives CDR1 DFQATT, CDR2 SNEGSKA (reference sequence). The CDR3 totals 13 residues.

The rearrangement links TRBV7-2 to TRBJ1-1, with D perhaps matching TRBD1 (5 bases). CDR3 length: 14 residues. The V gene's germline CDR1 is SGHTA and CDR2 FQGNSA. V was shortened by 2 bases and J by 8 bases, with 15 bases between the two germline ends. In DNA form, the CDR3 reads TGTGCCAGCAGCTTATCGGTGAGCGGGGGGGAAGCTTTCTTT. Residues: CASSLSVSGGEAFF.

The chain employs TRBV20-1 and TRBJ2-1; TRBD2 matches at 14 bases. CDR3 length: 15 residues. Germline V gene sequence: CDR1 DFQATT, CDR2 SNEGSKA (reference sequence). The ends lost 3 bases at V and 8 bases at J; junction bases unmatched: 6. The CDR3 here is CSARVTSGRADEQFF. DNA of the CDR3: TGCAGTGCTAGGGTGACTAGCGGGAGGGCCGATGAGCAGTTCTTC.

The table lists this clonotype with a count of one. The CDR3 nucleotides are TGTGCCAGCAGCTCAATCGTTAGGAGCGGGGGGCCCCGGGGAGAGACCCAGTACTTC. It encodes CASSSIVRSGGPRGETQYF. This chain connects TRBV7-9 to TRBJ2-5, with 9 positions matching TRBD2. The CDR3 contains 19 residues. CDR1 is SEHNR and CDR2 is FQNEAQ in the germline V gene (reference sequence). Trimming cost V 4 bases and J 4 bases; bases outside gene matches: 19.

V gene TRBV7-2 combines with J gene TRBJ2-1; 7 bases line up with TRBD2. Germline CDR1 is SGHTA and CDR2 is FQGNSA. The junction had 10 bases not matched to a gene; V was cut back by 0 bases and J by 8 bases. The CDR3 spans 16 residues. The CDR3 region has the DNA TGTGCCAGCAGCTTAGCCGGCGGGAGCAGATGGGATGAGCAGTTCTTC. This codes for CASSLAGGSRWDEQFF.

There are a few counts of this clonotype. V gene TRBV5-1 combines with J gene TRBJ2-7, with 11 bases lining up with TRBD1. V was clipped by 7 bases and J by 6 bases; unmatched bases: 9. Germline-derived CDR1 and CDR2 are SGHRS and YFSETQ. This CDR3 is built from 14 residues. The CDR3 region is CASCGGTGGSEQYF. The CDR3 DNA is TGCGCCAGCTGCGGTGGGACAGGGGGATCCGAGCAGTACTTC.

This clonotype was counted only a few times. The chain couples TRBV25-1 to TRBJ1-2, with a tentative D call TRBD1 (5 bases). Germline CDR1 MGHDK, CDR2 SYGVNS. V lost 5 bases to trimming and J lost 7 bases, with 14 bases between them. The CDR3 spans 13 residues. CDR3 DNA sequence: TGTGCCAGCAGTACGGGACGGGGCCGTGGCTACACCTTC. Residues: CASSTGRGRGYTF.

At least ten counts were recorded for this clonotype. V usage is TRBV20-1 and J usage is TRBJ2-3, with TRBD1 identical over 9 bases. J was trimmed by 2 bases and V by 3 bases; bases with no gene match: 6. Germline loops: CDR1 DFQATT, CDR2 SNEGSKA (reference sequence). There are 15 residues in the CDR3. CDR3 sequence reads: CSASVWDRDTDTQYF. For the CDR3, the DNA is TGCAGTGCTAGTGTCTGGGACAGGGACACAGATACGCAGTATTTT.

The chain carries TRBV7-9 and TRBJ1-6; unclear D gene. Germline V gene sequence: CDR1 SEHNR, CDR2 FQNEAQ (reference sequence). The CDR3 is made up of 15 amino acids. V lost 8 bases and J lost 7, with 18 bases in between. The CDR3 DNA is TGTGCCAGCGAGGATAGTATCGGAGCGAATTCACCCCTCCACTTT. Amino acid sequence: CASEDSIGANSPLHF.

The rearrangement uses TRBV10-3 and TRBJ2-3; the match to TRBD2 covers 13 bases. Germline-derived CDR1 and CDR2 are ENHRY and SYGVKD. V lost 3 bases and J lost 2; bases outside the gene matches: 8. The CDR3 runs to 18 residues. The CDR3 protein is CAISDHQGLAGYTDTQYF. The DNA of the CDR3 is TGTGCCATCAGTGACCACCAGGGACTAGCGGGGTACACAGATACGCAGTATTTT.

This chain joins TRBV19 and TRBJ1-2; 7 bases fit TRBD1. Germline V lookup: CDR1 LNHDA, CDR2 SQIVND (reference sequence). V shed 10 bases and J 4 bases; nucleotides not matched to a gene: 12. The CDR3 is made up of 14 amino acids. The CDR3 DNA reads TGTGCCACTCACAAGGGGGCTGGTGGCTATGGCTACACCTTC. It translates to CATHKGAGGYGYTF.

In regard to this clonotype: One junction end does not reproduce the germline sequence, and a read error may be involved. The rearrangement uses TRBV7-9 and TRBJ2-7; D may be TRBD2 (5 bases). Per germline, CDR1 SEHNR and CDR2 FQNEAQ (reference sequence). The CDR3 consists of 11 residues. The CDR3 DNA reads TGTGCCAGCAGCTCATCCCGGGATCGACACTTC. Protein: CASSSSRDRHF.

There are many counts of this clonotype. The gene calls are TRBV2 and TRBJ1-2; TRBD1 matches at 8 bases. CDR1 is SNHLY and CDR2 is FYNNEI in the germline V gene. V dropped 8 bases and J dropped 1; count of bases not matched to a gene: 3. This CDR3 spans 13 amino acids. This CDR3 reads CASGQGINYGYTF. The DNA of the CDR3 is TGTGCCAGCGGACAGGGTATTAACTATGGCTACACCTTC.

V and J are TRBV7-2 and TRBJ1-2; D is unresolved. V gave up 5 bases and J gave up 1 base, with 17 bases separating them. Per the germline V gene, CDR1 is SGHTA and CDR2 is FQGNSA. The CDR3 loop spans 16 amino acids. The CDR3 bases are TGTGCCAGCAGCCGAGAAGCGGTAACAAATAACTATGGCTACACCTTC. Its protein product is CASSREAVTNNYGYTF.

The genes are TRBV7-9 and TRBJ2-3, with 9 positions matching TRBD2. The germline V gene has CDR1 SEHNR and CDR2 FQNEAQ (reference sequence). Trimming took 1 base from V and 2 from J; bases not matched to a gene: 4. This CDR3 comprises 16 residues. The CDR3 coding sequence is TGTGCCAGCAGCTTAGGCTCTAGCGGGAACACAGATACGCAGTATTTT. Protein: CASSLGSSGNTDTQYF.

As to this clonotype: It is likely a read error, because the conserved phenylalanine at the end of the CDR3 is missing. The limits of the CDR3 on the DNA are not certain, so only TCRdb's listed CDR3 is given. V and J are TRBV7-2 and TRBJ2-5; the table names TRBD1, a call not compared with the DNA. Germline V gives CDR1 SGHTA, CDR2 FQGNSA. The CDR3 extends over 17 residues, inclusive of both ends. CDR3 amino acids: CASSSRRTGNYGYTFGS.

This chain joins TRBV19 and TRBJ2-1; D remains ambiguous. The germline CDR1 and CDR2 sequences are LNHDA and SQIVND (reference sequence). With 6 bases removed from V and 6 bases from J, the gap between germline ends came to 6 bases. This CDR3 has 11 amino acids. CDR3 sequence reads: CASRVLNEQFF. Here the CDR3 DNA reads TGTGCCAGTAGGGTGCTCAATGAGCAGTTCTTC. Full variable domain (missing parts from reference TRBV19 and TRBJ2-1): DGGITQSPKYLFRKEGQNVTLSCEQNLNHDAMYWYRQDPGQGLRLIYYSQIVNDFQKGDIAEGYSVSREKKESFPLTVTSAQKNPTAFYLCASRVLNEQFFGPGTRLTVL.

This clonotype appeared a single time. The chain links TRBV20-1 to TRBJ2-2, with D perhaps TRBD2 (6 bases). V was cut by 5 bases and J by 1 base, with 11 bases left in between. The germline V gene encodes CDR1 DFQATT and CDR2 SNEGSKA (reference sequence). The CDR3 consists of 14 residues. The CDR3 nucleotides are TGCAGTGCTCGTATTAGCGGGAACACCGGGGAGCTGTTTTTT. This gives the protein CSARISGNTGELFF.

The rearrangement joins TRBV9 to TRBJ2-7; TRBD1 aligns across 9 bases. The CDR3 totals 15 residues. CDR1 SGDLS and CDR2 YYNGEE come from the germline V gene. V lost 4 bases and J lost 5; bases outside the gene matches: 10. The CDR3 bases are TGTGCCAGCAGCTCGTCCGGGACAGGGTTCGACGAGCAGTACTTC. The encoded protein is CASSSSGTGFDEQYF.

This clonotype has a handful of counts. This chain connects TRBV19 to TRBJ2-5; 7 nucleotides align to TRBD1. Germline CDR1 reads LNHDA; CDR2 reads SQIVND (reference sequence). Trimming removed 3 bases from V and 2 bases from J; junction bases left unmatched: 3. This CDR3 has 14 amino acids. The CDR3 loop is CASSIWGQQETQYF. The CDR3 coding sequence is TGTGCCAGTAGTATTTGGGGACAGCAAGAGACCCAGTACTTC.

This clonotype turned up a few times. The V call is TRBV9, the J call TRBJ2-5, with D unresolved. V lost 2 bases to trimming and J lost 5 bases, with 16 bases between them. The germline gives CDR1 SGDLS, CDR2 YYNGEE. This CDR3 region has 15 residues. CDR3 DNA sequence: TGTGCCAGCAGCGTTGGGCAGGTCCAGAAGGAGACCCAGTACTTC. Translating gives CASSVGQVQKETQYF.

The chain recombines TRBV7-2 with TRBJ2-7; 7 nucleotides match TRBD2. Germline V lookup: CDR1 SGHTA, CDR2 FQGNSA. The CDR3 has 14 amino acids. V lost 1 base to trimming and J lost 3 bases; unmatched junction nucleotides: 3. The CDR3 region has the DNA TGTGCCAGCAGCTTAGAAATAGCGGGCTACGAGCAGTACTTC. Translation gives CASSLEIAGYEQYF.

This chain uses TRBV2 with TRBJ1-5, with 7 bases identical to TRBD1. The V segment lost 8 bases and the J segment 2 bases; nucleotides outside the gene matches: 6. Germline CDR1 and CDR2: SNHLY and FYNNEI. This CDR3 is 14 amino acids long. CDR3 nucleotide sequence: TGTGCCAGCGACCGACAGGGCGGCAATCAGCCCCAGCATTTT. Amino acid sequence: CASDRQGGNQPQHF.